Below are 32 T cell receptor beta chains sequenced from a single sample in a study of cytomegalovirus exposure and HLA in healthy donors. The primer mix had 60 Vbeta and 13 Jbeta primers. Sequencing used immunoSEQ multiplex PCR; TCRdb keeps in-frame clones, though not all of them. The sample consists of tens of thousands of clones, just under 80% of them appearing once. The sequenced sample consisted of PBMCs. The receptors here all came from a woman aged 40 to 49 in good health and CMV-seronegative.

The rearrangement links TRBV29-1 to TRBJ1-2; 7 nucleotides agree with TRBD1. Germline lookup yields CDR1 SQVTM and CDR2 ANQGSEA. There are 12 residues in the CDR3. V was clipped by 6 bases and J by 1 base; unmatched bases: 2. The CDR3 here is CSVGQVNYGYTF. The CDR3 coding sequence is TGCAGCGTAGGACAGGTTAACTATGGCTACACCTTC.

This chain uses TRBV28 with TRBJ1-6, with D possibly being TRBD1 (6 bases). Trimming pared 10 bases from V and 0 bases from J, leaving 13 bases between. Germline CDR1 reads MDHEN; CDR2 reads SYDVKM. CDR3 length: 15 amino acids. CDR3 sequence: CATLGGSSYNSPLHF. Here the CDR3 DNA reads TGTGCCACCCTAGGGGGTAGCTCCTATAATTCACCCCTCCACTTT.

The chain has TRBV7-8 and TRBJ2-1, with 10 bases lining up with TRBD2. Germline loops: CDR1 SGHVS, CDR2 FQNEAQ. The V and J ends lost 3 bases and 9 bases, in that order; junction bases with no gene match: 5. This CDR3 has 14 residues. The CDR3 sequence: CASSFSSGRSEQFF. CDR3 nucleotide sequence: TGTGCCAGCAGCTTTTCTAGCGGGAGAAGTGAGCAGTTCTTC.

The chain uses TRBV5-1 and TRBJ2-7; 7 bases line up with TRBD2. The germline CDR1 and CDR2 sequences are SGHRS and YFSETQ. Trimming took 4 bases from V and 5 from J; bases not matched to a gene: 9. The CDR3 is made up of 14 amino acids. In DNA, the CDR3 is TGCGCCAGCAGCCCGATCCATACTAGCGACGAGCAGTACTTC. Translated: CASSPIHTSDEQYF.

This chain links TRBV27 with TRBJ2-5, with D perhaps TRBD2 (5 bases). Germline-derived CDR1 and CDR2 are MNHEY and SMNVEV (reference sequence). The CDR3 sequence is 13 residues long. Between the trimmed V and J ends, which lost 3 bases and 5 bases, there was a span of 10 bases. The CDR3 sequence is CASSFRPGETQYF. DNA of the CDR3: TGTGCCAGCAGTTTCCGACCGGGGGAGACCCAGTACTTC.

This clone occurred once. The CDR3 DNA reads TGTGCCAGCCACAGGGGGTTCCACAATGAGCAGTTCTTC. Its translation is CASHRGFHNEQFF. The rearrangement links TRBV28 to TRBJ2-1, with 8 positions matching TRBD1. From germline, CDR1 is MDHEN and CDR2 SYDVKM. This CDR3 has 13 amino acids. The V and J ends lost 8 bases and 5 bases, in that order; junction bases with no gene match: 5.

CDR3 sequence (DNA): TGTGCCAGCAGCCCCGCGGGGCTAGATCAGCCCCAGCATTTT. Protein product: CASSPAGLDQPQHF. The gene calls are TRBV6-5 and TRBJ1-5; a possible D gene is TRBD1 (5 bases). The CDR3 totals 14 residues. V lost 6 bases to trimming and J lost 5 bases, with 14 bases between them. Germline values: CDR1 MNHEY, CDR2 SVGAGI.

This clone has a handful of counts. V usage is TRBV7-9 and J usage is TRBJ2-3; 10 nucleotides line up with TRBD1. Trimming cost V 4 bases and J 4 bases; bases outside gene matches: 8. This CDR3 region has 16 residues. The germline V gene has CDR1 SEHNR and CDR2 FQNEAQ (reference sequence). CDR3 amino acids: CASSSRQGAQSDTQYF. CDR3 coding DNA: TGTGCCAGCAGCTCGAGACAGGGGGCGCAATCAGATACGCAGTATTTT.

This chain connects TRBV6-1 to TRBJ2-5, with 8 bases lining up with TRBD2. Germline V CDR1 and CDR2: MNHNS, SASEGT. J gave up 9 bases and V 3 bases, and 9 bases lay outside the gene matches. The CDR3 spans 14 residues. CDR3 amino acids: CASSDRSSGGAQYF. The CDR3 DNA reads as TGTGCCAGCAGTGATAGAAGCTCGGGGGGGGCCCAGTACTTC.

This chain uses TRBV6-5 with TRBJ1-5; TRBD1 aligns across 7 bases. The CDR3 sequence is 14 residues long. J was trimmed by 4 bases and V by 5 bases; bases with no gene match: 5. Germline CDR1 is MNHEY and CDR2 is SVGAGI. CDR3 in amino acids: CASSTRDSNQPQHF. The CDR3 bases are TGTGCCAGCAGTACGAGGGACAGTAATCAGCCCCAGCATTTT.

V gene TRBV11-2 combines with J gene TRBJ1-1, with TRBD1 matching 7 bases. Germline loops: CDR1 SGHAT, CDR2 FQNNGV. The CDR3 length is 13 residues. V lost 4 bases and J lost 4; bases outside the gene matches: 3. The CDR3 loop reads CASSSQGGTEAFF. CDR3 coding DNA: TGTGCCAGCAGCTCTCAGGGGGGCACTGAAGCTTTCTTT.

This clone was observed a single time. The gene calls are TRBV7-2 and TRBJ2-3; D unresolved. Between the trimmed V and J ends, which lost 2 bases and 2 bases, there was a span of 8 bases. Per germline, CDR1 SGHTA and CDR2 FQGNSA. This CDR3 is built from 14 residues. In DNA, the CDR3 is TGTGCCAGCAGCTTAAGCGCTACCACAGATACGCAGTATTTT. It specifies CASSLSATTDTQYF.

This clone turned up a few times. The chain has TRBV4-1 and TRBJ2-3; D possibly corresponds to TRBD2 (5 bases). CDR3 length: 16 residues. V lost 0 bases and J lost 4, with 14 bases in between. Germline V gene lookup returns CDR1 MGHRA and CDR2 YSYEKL. CDR3 nucleotides: TGCGCCAGCAGCCAAGAAATCCGGGTGGAGGCAGATACGCAGTATTTT. Its translation: CASSQEIRVEADTQYF.

This clone is a singleton in its sample. The rearrangement uses TRBV19 and TRBJ2-1; D is possibly TRBD2 (6 bases). Trimming shortened V by 5 bases and J by 6 bases, and 17 bases separated the two germline ends. The CDR3 covers 15 residues. Per the germline V gene, CDR1 is LNHDA and CDR2 is SQIVND (reference sequence). For the CDR3, the DNA is TGTGCCAGTAGTGCCACTACGCTGGGGGGCAATGAGCAGTTCTTC. This gives the protein CASSATTLGGNEQFF.

V gene TRBV28 combines with J gene TRBJ2-5, with D perhaps matching TRBD2 (5 bases). V was pared by 5 bases and J by 2 bases, with 12 bases between. CDR3 length: 14 amino acids. Germline-derived CDR1 and CDR2 are MDHEN and SYDVKM. CDR3 DNA: TGTGCCAGCAGTATGGCACTAGGGCAAGAGACCCAGTACTTC. Amino acid sequence: CASSMALGQETQYF.

The chain combines TRBV4-2 with TRBJ2-1; 11 bases fit TRBD2. Germline V lookup: CDR1 LGHNA, CDR2 YNFKEQ. There are 16 residues in the CDR3. V dropped 0 bases and J dropped 10; count of bases not matched to a gene: 8. Here the CDR3 DNA reads TGTGCCAGCAGCCAAGATCCCCTAGCGGGGGGACGGGAGCAGTTCTTC. Amino acid sequence: CASSQDPLAGGREQFF.

The chain has TRBV7-7 and TRBJ2-5; 9 positions agree with TRBD2. This CDR3 has 19 residues. With 4 bases clipped from V and 5 bases from J, the junction kept 20 bases outside the gene matches. Germline assignment: CDR1 SSHAT and CDR2 FNYEAQ (reference sequence). CDR3 protein: CASSSPSGGSGSRRETQYF. The CDR3, as DNA: TGTGCCAGCAGCTCACCCTCGGGGGGTAGCGGGAGTCGTAGGGAGACCCAGTACTTC. Variable domain in full (rest from reference TRBV7-7 and TRBJ2-5): GAGVSQSPRYKVTKRGQDVTLRCDPISSHATLYWYQQALGQGPEFLTYFNYEAQPDKSGLPSDRFSAERPEGSISTLTIQRTEQRDSAMYRCASSSPSGGSGSRRETQYFGPGTRLLVL.

This chain connects TRBV28 to TRBJ1-5, with a possible D match to TRBD1 (5 bases). V dropped 3 bases and J dropped 5 bases, with 11 bases sitting between them. CDR1 is MDHEN and CDR2 is SYDVKM in the germline V gene. CDR3 length equals 14 residues. In nucleotides, the CDR3 is TGTGCCAGCAGTTTGGGCAGGGCAGATCAGCCCCAGCATTTT. As protein: CASSLGRADQPQHF.

V is TRBV11-2 and J is TRBJ1-2; 8 bases agree with TRBD1. The length of the CDR3 is 16 residues. V shed 4 bases, J shed 1 base, and the junction held 8 bases outside the gene matches. Germline CDR1 and CDR2: SGHAT and FQNNGV. In nucleotides, the CDR3 is TGTGCCAGCAGCTCGGACCGGGACAGGTTTAACTATGGCTACACCTTC. The encoded protein is CASSSDRDRFNYGYTF.

V is TRBV7-2 and J is TRBJ2-7; 9 nucleotides line up with TRBD1. This CDR3 has 14 amino acids. Germline V gene sequence: CDR1 SGHTA, CDR2 FQGNSA. Unmatched junction bases numbered 10, after V lost 6 bases and J lost 7 bases. CDR3 residues: CASRPTGGNREQYF. The CDR3 region has the DNA TGTGCCAGCAGGCCGACAGGGGGAAATCGTGAGCAGTACTTC.

The V call is TRBV19, the J call TRBJ1-5; maybe TRBD1 (6 bases). Germline V lookup: CDR1 LNHDA, CDR2 SQIVND (reference sequence). The CDR3 sequence is 14 residues long. Trimming took 4 bases from V and 10 from J, leaving 17 bases between them. DNA of the CDR3: TGTGCCAGTAGTAACGACAGGACTGGGGTTCCCCAGCATTTT. Translating gives CASSNDRTGVPQHF.

The V gene is TRBV6-1, the J gene TRBJ2-1, with D maybe TRBD2 (5 bases). Trimming pared 1 base from V and 0 bases from J, leaving 16 bases between. The CDR3 runs 18 residues. Germline values: CDR1 MNHNS, CDR2 SASEGT. DNA for the CDR3: TGTGCCAGCAGTGAAGGGACGGCGGGTCTATCCTCCTACAATGAGCAGTTCTTC. Translation gives CASSEGTAGLSSYNEQFF.

The chain has TRBV2 and TRBJ2-7; the match to TRBD2 covers 12 bases. CDR1 SNHLY and CDR2 FYNNEI come from the germline V gene. The CDR3 length is 14 residues. Trimming took 4 bases from V and 2 from J; bases not matched to a gene: 0. In DNA, the CDR3 is TGTGCCAGCAGTGGGACTAGCGGGGCCTACGAGCAGTACTTC. The encoded protein is CASSGTSGAYEQYF.

The chain has TRBV4-3 and TRBJ1-4; 8 nucleotides agree with TRBD1. The length of the CDR3 is 15 residues. Germline V gives CDR1 LGHNA, CDR2 YSLEER. V was clipped by 5 bases and J by 8 bases; unmatched bases: 10. In DNA form, the CDR3 reads TGCGCCAGCAGCACTGGACAGGGTGGGCGCGAAAAACTGTTTTTT. It specifies CASSTGQGGREKLFF.

J is TRBJ2-3 and V is TRBV29-1; D gene uncertain. V lost 4 bases, J lost 0 bases, and 11 bases lay in between. The germline CDR1 and CDR2 sequences are SQVTM and ANQGSEA. There are 14 residues in the CDR3. The CDR3, as DNA: TGCAGCGTTGGCTATCTAGATAGCACAGATACGCAGTATTTT. This encodes CSVGYLDSTDTQYF.

Of note for this clone: Other DNA sequences from this sample encode an identical CDR3 as well. V usage is TRBV9 and J usage is TRBJ1-1; D not resolved. This CDR3 has 13 residues. V dropped 0 bases and J dropped 3 bases, with 6 bases sitting between them. CDR1 is SGDLS and CDR2 is YYNGEE in the germline V gene. CDR3 in DNA: TGTGCCAGCAGCGTAGACATCTACACTGAAGCTTTCTTT. Translation gives CASSVDIYTEAFF. Variable domain in full (rest from reference TRBV9 and TRBJ1-1): DSGVTQTPKHLITATGQRVTLRCSPRSGDLSVYWYQQSLDQGLQFLIQYYNGEERAKGNILERFSAQQFPDLHSELNLSSLELGDSALYFCASSVDIYTEAFFGQGTRLTVV.

The genes are TRBV5-8 and TRBJ2-7; D possibly corresponds to TRBD1 (6 bases). CDR1 and CDR2 from the germline V gene are SGHTS and YDEGEE. The CDR3 is made up of 11 amino acids. V lost 1 base and J 12 bases, leaving 11 bases between the germline ends. CDR3 coding DNA: TGTGCCAGCAGCTTGAGGCAGGGGACGTACTTC. The encoded protein is CASSLRQGTYF.

The rearrangement uses TRBV28 and TRBJ1-6; 8 bases fit TRBD1. The germline V gene has CDR1 MDHEN and CDR2 SYDVKM. V lost 7 bases to trimming and J lost 9 bases; unmatched junction nucleotides: 11. The CDR3 loop spans 15 amino acids. The CDR3 loop reads CASTFQGAVISPLHF. The CDR3 region has the DNA TGTGCCAGCACTTTCCAGGGGGCGGTAATTTCACCCCTCCACTTT.

This clone was detected only once. This sequence joins TRBV28 and TRBJ2-7, with 8 bases identical to TRBD2. The CDR3 totals 15 residues. J was trimmed by 6 bases and V by 5 bases; bases with no gene match: 12. Germline CDR1 reads MDHEN; CDR2 reads SYDVKM. CDR3 coding DNA: TGTGCCAGCAGTAGCCCGGGGACTAGTGTCATCGAGCAGTACTTC. Residues: CASSSPGTSVIEQYF.

CDR3 region: CASSPSTDTGANVLTF. The CDR3 nucleotides are TGTGCCAGCAGCCCGTCCACTGATACTGGGGCCAACGTCCTGACTTTC. J is TRBJ2-6 and V is TRBV7-3; D not certain. The germline CDR1 and CDR2 sequences are SGHTA and FQGTGA. CDR3 size: 16 residues. V was clipped by 5 bases and J by 2 bases, with 13 bases between them.

This clone was counted a single time. CDR3 loop: CASSSRTQETQYF. CDR3 DNA: TGTGCCAGCAGTTCTAGGACTCAAGAGACCCAGTACTTC. This chain uses TRBV2 with TRBJ2-5, with D possibly matching TRBD2 (5 bases). The CDR3 sequence is 13 residues long. Germline assignment: CDR1 SNHLY and CDR2 FYNNEI. The V end was cut by 5 bases, the J end by 2 bases, with 9 bases between.

The chain uses TRBV7-2 and TRBJ2-5, with a weak D call TRBD2 (5 bases). The CDR3 runs 13 residues. Germline loops: CDR1 SGHTA, CDR2 FQGNSA. V was trimmed by 3 bases and J by 5 bases, leaving 10 bases between them. CDR3 in amino acids: CASSFGGLETQYF. The CDR3 DNA is TGTGCCAGCAGCTTCGGAGGCTTGGAGACCCAGTACTTC.